This T cell receptor beta chain was documented in a study of T cell changes during pregnancy in multiple sclerosis. Generated by immunoSEQ multiplex PCR, the TCRdb table keeps only in-frame clones and is missing some. The data contain 50,000 to 75,000 clones, about 93% of them singletons. Germline loops: CDR1 MNHEY, CDR2 SMNVEV (reference sequence). There are 15 residues in the CDR3. The trim removed 6 bases at V and 7 bases at J, leaving 4 bases unmatched. The rearrangement uses TRBV27 and TRBJ2-1; 15 nucleotides agree with TRBD2. Here the sequenced sample was CD8+ T cells from peripheral blood mononuclear cells, taken in the third trimester of pregnancy. The TCR originated in a female donor with multiple sclerosis, enrolled in a pregnancy study. CDR3 nucleotides: TGTGCCAGCAGCGCCGGGACTAGCGGGAGGAATGAGCAGTTCTTC. Amino acids: CASSAGTSGRNEQFF.